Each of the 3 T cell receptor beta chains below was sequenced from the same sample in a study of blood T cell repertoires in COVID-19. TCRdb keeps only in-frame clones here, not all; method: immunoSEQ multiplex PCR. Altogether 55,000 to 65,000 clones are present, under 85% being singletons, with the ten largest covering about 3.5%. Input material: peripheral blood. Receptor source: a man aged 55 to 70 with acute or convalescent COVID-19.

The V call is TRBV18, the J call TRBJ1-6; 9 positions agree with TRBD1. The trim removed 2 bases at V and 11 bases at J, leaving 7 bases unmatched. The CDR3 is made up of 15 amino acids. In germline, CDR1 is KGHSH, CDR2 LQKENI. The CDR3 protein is CASSPLGQGKTPLHF. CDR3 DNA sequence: TGTGCCAGCTCACCATTGGGACAGGGTAAGACACCCCTCCACTTT.

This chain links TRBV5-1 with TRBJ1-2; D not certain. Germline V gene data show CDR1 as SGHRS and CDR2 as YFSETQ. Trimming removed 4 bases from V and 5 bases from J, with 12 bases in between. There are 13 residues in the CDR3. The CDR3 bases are TGCGCCAGCAGCCCGAGTAGAGAGTATGGCTACACCTTC. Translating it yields CASSPSREYGYTF.

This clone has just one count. The CDR3 reads CASSSPGKSYNEQFF. The CDR3 region has the DNA TGCGCCAGCAGCTCCCCAGGGAAATCCTACAATGAGCAGTTCTTC. The rearrangement links TRBV4-1 to TRBJ2-1; D perhaps matches TRBD1 (5 bases). The CDR3 runs to 15 residues. Germline V CDR1 and CDR2: MGHRA, YSYEKL. V shed 5 bases and J shed 1 base, with 12 bases lying between them.